This TCR beta chain was found in a study of glioma-infiltrating T cells after dendritic cell vaccination. Generated by immunoSEQ multiplex PCR, the TCRdb table keeps only in-frame clones and is missing some. The data contain 75,000 to 95,000 clones, 70% to 90% of them singletons. CDR3 length: 15 amino acids. Trimming removed 0 bases at V and 2 bases at J, with 9 bases between. From germline, CDR1 is SGHRS and CDR2 YFSETQ. Time point described: after dendritic cell vaccination, including at tumor progression/relapse. The source was blood, collected after dendritic cell vaccination. V usage is TRBV5-1 and J usage is TRBJ1-3; the D gene is possibly TRBD1 (5 bases). This sequence was found in a human donor with glioblastoma. This CDR3 reads CASSLGSGTGNTIYF. Here the CDR3 DNA reads TGCGCCAGCAGCTTGGGGTCAGGGACTGGAAACACCATATATTTT. The complete variable domain, with remaining parts taken from reference TRBV5-1 and TRBJ1-3, reads KAGVTQTPRYLIKTRGQQVTLSCSPISGHRSVSWYQQTPGQGLQFLFEYFSETQRNKGNFPGRFSGRQFSNSRSEMNVSTLELGDSALYLCASSLGSGTGNTIYFGEGSWLTVV.